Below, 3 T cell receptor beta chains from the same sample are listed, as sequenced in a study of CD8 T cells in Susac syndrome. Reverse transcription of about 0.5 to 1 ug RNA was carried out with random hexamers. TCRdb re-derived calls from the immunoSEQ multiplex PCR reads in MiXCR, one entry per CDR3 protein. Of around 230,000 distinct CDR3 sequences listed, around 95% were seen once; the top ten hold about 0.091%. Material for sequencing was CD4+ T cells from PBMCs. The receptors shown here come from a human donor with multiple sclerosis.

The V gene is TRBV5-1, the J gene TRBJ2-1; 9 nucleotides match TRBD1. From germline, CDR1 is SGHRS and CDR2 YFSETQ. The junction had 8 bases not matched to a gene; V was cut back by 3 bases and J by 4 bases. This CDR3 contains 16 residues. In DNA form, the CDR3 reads TGCGCCAGCAGCTCCCTGGCGGGACAGGGATACAATGAGCAGTTCTTC. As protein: CASSSLAGQGYNEQFF. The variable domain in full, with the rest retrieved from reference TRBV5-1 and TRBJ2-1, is KAGVTQTPRYLIKTRGQQVTLSCSPISGHRSVSWYQQTPGQGLQFLFEYFSETQRNKGNFPGRFSGRQFSNSRSEMNVSTLELGDSALYLCASSSLAGQGYNEQFFGPGTRLTVL.

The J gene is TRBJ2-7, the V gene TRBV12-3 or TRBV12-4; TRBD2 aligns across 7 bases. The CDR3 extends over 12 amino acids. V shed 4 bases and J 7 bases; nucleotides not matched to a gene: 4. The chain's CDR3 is CASSSGLQEQYF. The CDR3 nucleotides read TGTGCCAGCAGTTCGGGACTACAAGAGCAGTACTTC.

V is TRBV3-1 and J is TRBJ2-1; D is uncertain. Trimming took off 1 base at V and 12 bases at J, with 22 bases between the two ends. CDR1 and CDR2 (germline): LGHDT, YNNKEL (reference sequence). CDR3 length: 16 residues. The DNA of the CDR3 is TGTGCCAGCAGCCAAGGTTTTGGTGCCCTACCCCAGGCGCAGTTCTTC. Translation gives CASSQGFGALPQAQFF.